This T cell receptor beta chain was found in a study of T cell changes during pregnancy in multiple sclerosis. A word on this clone: Within the sample, other DNA sequences also encode this same CDR3.

TCRdb keeps only in-frame clones here, not all; method: immunoSEQ multiplex PCR. The data contain 93,000 or so clones, 85% to 95% of them singletons. This receptor was identified in a female donor with multiple sclerosis, enrolled in a pregnancy study. Sequencing was performed on peripheral blood, taken after pregnancy.

The CDR3, as DNA: TGTGCCAGTAGTATAGGACAGGGCGGGAATCAGCCCCAGCATTTT. Its protein is CASSIGQGGNQPQHF. This chain joins TRBV19 and TRBJ1-5; 7 nucleotides align to TRBD1. Germline CDR1 reads LNHDA; CDR2 reads SQIVND (reference sequence). The CDR3 runs to 15 residues. The V segment lost 1 base and the J segment 4 bases; nucleotides outside the gene matches: 4.